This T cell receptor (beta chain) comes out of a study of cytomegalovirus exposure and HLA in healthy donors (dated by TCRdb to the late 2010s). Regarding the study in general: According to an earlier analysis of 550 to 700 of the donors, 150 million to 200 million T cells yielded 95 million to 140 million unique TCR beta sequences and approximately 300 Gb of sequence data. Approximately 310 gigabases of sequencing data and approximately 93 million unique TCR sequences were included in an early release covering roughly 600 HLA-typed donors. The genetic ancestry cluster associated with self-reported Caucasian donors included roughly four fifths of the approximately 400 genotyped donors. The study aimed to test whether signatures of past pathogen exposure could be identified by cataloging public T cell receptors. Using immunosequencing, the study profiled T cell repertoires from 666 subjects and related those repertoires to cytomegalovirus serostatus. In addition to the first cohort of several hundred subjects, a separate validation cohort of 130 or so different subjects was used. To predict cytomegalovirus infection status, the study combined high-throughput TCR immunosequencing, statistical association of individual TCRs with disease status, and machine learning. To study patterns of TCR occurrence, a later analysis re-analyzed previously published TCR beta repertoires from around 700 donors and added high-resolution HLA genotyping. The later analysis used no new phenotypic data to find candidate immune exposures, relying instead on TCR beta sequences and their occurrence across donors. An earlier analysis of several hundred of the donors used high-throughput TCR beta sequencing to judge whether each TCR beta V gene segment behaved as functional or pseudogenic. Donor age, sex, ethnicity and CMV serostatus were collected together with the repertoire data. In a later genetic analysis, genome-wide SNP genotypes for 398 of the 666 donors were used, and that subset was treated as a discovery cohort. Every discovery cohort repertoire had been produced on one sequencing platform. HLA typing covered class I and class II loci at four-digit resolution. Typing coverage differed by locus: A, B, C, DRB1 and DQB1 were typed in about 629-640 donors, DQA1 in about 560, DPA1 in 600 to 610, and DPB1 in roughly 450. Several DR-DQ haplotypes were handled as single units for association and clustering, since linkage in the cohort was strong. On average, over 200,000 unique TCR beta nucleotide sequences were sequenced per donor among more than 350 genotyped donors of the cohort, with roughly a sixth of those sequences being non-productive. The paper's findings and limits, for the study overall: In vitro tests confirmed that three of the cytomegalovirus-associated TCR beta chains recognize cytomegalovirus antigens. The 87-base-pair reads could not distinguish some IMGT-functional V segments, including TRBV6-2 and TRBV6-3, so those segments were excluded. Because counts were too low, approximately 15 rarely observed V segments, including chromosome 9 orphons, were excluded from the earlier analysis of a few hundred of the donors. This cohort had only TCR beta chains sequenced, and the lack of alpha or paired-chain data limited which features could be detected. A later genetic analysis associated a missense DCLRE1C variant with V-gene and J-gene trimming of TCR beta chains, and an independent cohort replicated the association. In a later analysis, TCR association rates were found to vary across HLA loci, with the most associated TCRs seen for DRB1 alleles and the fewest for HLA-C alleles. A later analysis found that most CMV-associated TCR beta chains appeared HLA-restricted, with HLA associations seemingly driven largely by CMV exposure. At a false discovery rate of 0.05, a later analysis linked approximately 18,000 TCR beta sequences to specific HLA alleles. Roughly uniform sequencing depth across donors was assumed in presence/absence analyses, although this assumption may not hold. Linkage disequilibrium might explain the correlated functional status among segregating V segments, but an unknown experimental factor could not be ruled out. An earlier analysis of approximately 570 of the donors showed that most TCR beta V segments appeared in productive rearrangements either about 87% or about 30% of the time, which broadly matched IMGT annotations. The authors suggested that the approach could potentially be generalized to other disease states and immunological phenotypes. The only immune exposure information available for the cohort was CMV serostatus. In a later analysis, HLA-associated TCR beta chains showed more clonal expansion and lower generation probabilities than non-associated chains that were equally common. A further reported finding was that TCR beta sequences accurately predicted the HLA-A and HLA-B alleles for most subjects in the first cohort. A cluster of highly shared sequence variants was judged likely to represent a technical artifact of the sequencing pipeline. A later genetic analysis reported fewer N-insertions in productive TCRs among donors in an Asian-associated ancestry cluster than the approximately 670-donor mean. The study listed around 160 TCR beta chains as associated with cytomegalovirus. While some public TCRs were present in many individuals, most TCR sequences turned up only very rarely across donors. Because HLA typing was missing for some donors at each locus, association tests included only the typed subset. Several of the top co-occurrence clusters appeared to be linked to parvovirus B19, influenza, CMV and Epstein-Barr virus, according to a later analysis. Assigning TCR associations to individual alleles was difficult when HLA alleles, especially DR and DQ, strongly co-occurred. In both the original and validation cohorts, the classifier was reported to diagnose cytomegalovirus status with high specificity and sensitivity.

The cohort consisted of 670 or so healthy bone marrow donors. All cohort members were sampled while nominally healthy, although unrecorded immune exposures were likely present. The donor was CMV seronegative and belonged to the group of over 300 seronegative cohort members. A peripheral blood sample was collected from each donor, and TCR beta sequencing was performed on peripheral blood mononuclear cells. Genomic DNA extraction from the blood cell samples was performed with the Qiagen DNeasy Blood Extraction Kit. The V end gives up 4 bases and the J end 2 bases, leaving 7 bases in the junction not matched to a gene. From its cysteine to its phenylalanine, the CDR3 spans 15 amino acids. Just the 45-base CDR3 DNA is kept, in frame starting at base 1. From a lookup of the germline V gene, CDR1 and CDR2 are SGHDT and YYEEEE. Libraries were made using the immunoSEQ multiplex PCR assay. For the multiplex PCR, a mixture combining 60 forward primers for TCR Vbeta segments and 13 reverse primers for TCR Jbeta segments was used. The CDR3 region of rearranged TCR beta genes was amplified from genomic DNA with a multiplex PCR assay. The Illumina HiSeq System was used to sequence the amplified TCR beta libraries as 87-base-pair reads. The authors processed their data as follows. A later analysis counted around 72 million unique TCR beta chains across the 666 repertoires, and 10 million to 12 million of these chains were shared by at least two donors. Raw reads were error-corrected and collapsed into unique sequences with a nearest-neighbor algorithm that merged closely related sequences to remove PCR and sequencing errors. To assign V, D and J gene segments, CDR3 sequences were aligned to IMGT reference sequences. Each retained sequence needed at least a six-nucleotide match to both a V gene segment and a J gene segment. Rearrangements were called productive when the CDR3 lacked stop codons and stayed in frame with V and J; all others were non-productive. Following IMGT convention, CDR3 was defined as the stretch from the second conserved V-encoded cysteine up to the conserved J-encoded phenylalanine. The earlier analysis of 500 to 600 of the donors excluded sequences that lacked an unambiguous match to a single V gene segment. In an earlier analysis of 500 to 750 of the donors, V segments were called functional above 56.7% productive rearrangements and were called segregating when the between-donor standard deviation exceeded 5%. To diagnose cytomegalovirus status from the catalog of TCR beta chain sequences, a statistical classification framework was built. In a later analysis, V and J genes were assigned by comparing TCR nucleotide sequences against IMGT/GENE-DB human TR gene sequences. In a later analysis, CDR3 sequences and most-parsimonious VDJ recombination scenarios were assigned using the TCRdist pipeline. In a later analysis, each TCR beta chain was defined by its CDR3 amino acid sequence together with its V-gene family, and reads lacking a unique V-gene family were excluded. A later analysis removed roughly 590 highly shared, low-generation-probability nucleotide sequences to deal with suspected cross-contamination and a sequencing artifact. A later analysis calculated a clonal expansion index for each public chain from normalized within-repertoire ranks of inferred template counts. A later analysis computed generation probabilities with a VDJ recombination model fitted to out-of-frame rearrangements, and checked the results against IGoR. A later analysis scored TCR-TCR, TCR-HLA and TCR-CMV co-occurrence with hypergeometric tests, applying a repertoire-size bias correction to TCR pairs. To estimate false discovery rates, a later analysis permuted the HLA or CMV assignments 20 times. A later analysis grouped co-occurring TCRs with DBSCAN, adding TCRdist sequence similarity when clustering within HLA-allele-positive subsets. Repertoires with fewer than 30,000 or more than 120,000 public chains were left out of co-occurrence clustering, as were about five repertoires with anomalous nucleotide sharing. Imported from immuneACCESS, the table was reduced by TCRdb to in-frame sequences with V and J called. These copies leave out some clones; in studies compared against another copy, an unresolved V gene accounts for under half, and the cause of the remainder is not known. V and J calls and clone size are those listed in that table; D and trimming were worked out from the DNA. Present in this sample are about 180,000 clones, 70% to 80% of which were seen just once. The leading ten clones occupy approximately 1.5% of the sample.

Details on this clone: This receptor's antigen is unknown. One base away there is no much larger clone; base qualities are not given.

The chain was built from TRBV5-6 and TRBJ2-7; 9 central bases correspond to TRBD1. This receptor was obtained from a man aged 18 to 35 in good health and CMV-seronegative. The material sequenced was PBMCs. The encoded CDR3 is CASSPGTGRAYEQYF. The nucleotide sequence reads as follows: TGTGCCAGCAGCCCCGGGACAGGGAGGGCCTACGAGCAGTACTTC.